The entry below gives a single T cell receptor beta chain sequence along with its context. The sample originates from a study of shared clonotypes between healthy human individuals. V shed 2 bases and J shed 2 bases, with 16 bases lying between them. Germline values: CDR1 SGHTA, CDR2 FQGNSA. The CDR3 runs to 17 residues. Produced via immunoSEQ multiplex PCR; TCRdb's table is partial and in-frame only. The sample has 2.5 million or so clones; around 94% are singletons. CD45RA+ naive and CD45RA-negative memory subsets were separated from CD4+ cells. The TCR was taken from a young man in good health. The chain couples TRBV7-2 to TRBJ2-1; no clear D gene. The sequenced material came from naive CD4+ T cells sorted from blood. Subset indicated: CD45RA+ positively selected. The CDR3 bases are TGTGCCAGCAGCTTATCCGGGCCACCGTGGGCCTACAATGAGCAGTTCTTC. Protein: CASSLSGPPWAYNEQFF.